These 2 T cell receptor beta chains came from one sample sequenced in a study of T cells after yellow fever vaccination. TCRdb ran MiXCR on the 5' RACE reads and lists one entry per CDR3 protein. The repertoire holds some 340,000 distinct CDR3 sequences, with over 3.5% as singletons. The sequenced sample was PBMCs, obtained 5 days after the yellow fever booster vaccination. The receptors stem from a young man who received the YFV17D yellow fever vaccine.

This clonotype has only a few counts. The chain links TRBV19 to TRBJ2-7; TRBD2 is a possible D gene (5 bases). Germline assignment: CDR1 LNHDA and CDR2 SQIVND (reference sequence). Trimming stripped 4 bases from V and 0 bases from J, with 10 bases between. The CDR3 runs to 14 residues. CDR3 in amino acids: CASSREGTSYEQYF. The CDR3 coding sequence is TGTGCCAGTAGTAGAGAGGGTACCTCCTACGAGCAGTACTTC.

The chain links TRBV7-6 to TRBJ1-4; D possibly corresponds to TRBD1 (5 bases). V lost 1 base to trimming and J lost 8 bases, with 17 bases between them. The CDR3 runs 16 residues. Germline CDR1 reads SGHVS; CDR2 reads FNYEAQ. This chain's CDR3 is CASSLGAGRTAEKLFF. CDR3 DNA: TGTGCCAGCAGCTTAGGTGCGGGGCGCACTGCGGAAAAACTGTTTTTT.